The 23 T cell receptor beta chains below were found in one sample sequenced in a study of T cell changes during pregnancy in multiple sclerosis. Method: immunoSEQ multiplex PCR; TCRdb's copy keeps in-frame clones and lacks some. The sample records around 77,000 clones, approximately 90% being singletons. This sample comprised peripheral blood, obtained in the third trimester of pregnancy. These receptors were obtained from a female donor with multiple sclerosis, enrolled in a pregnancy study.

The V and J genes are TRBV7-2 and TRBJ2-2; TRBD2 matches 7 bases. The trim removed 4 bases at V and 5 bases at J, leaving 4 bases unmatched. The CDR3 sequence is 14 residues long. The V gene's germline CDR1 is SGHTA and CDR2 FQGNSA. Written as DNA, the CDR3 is TGTGCCAGCAGCTCCTATAGCGGGACCGGGGAGCTGTTTTTT. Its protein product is CASSSYSGTGELFF. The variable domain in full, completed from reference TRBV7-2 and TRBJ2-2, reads GAGVSQSPSNKVTEKGKDVELRCDPISGHTALYWYRQSLGQGLEFLIYFQGNSAPDKSGLPSDRFSAERTGGSVSTLTIQRTQQEDSAVYLCASSSYSGTGELFFGEGSRLTVL.

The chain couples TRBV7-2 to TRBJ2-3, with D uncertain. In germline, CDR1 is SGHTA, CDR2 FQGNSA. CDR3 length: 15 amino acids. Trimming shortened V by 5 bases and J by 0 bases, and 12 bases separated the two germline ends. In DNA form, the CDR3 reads TGTGCCAGCAGCCGTCTACTACTAAGCACAGATACGCAGTATTTT. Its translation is CASSRLLLSTDTQYF.

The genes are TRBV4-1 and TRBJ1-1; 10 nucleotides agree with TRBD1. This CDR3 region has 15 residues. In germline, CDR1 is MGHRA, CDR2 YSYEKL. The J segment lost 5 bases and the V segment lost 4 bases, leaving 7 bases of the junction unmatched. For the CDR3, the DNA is TGCGCCAGCAGCCCACAGACAGGGGGCTGGACTGAAGCTTTCTTT. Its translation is CASSPQTGGWTEAFF.

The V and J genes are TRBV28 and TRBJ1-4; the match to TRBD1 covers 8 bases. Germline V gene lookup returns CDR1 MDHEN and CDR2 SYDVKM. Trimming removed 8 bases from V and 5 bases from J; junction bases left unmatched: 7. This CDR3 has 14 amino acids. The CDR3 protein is CASRGTGGNEKLFF. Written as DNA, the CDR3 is TGTGCCAGCCGGGGGACAGGCGGAAATGAAAAACTGTTTTTT.

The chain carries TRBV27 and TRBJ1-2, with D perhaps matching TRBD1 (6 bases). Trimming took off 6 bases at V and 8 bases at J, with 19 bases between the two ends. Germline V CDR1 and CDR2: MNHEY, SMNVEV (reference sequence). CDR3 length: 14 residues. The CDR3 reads CASSLNQGSQGYTF. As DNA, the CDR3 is TGTGCCAGCAGCCTAAACCAGGGGTCTCAGGGCTACACCTTC.

CDR3 protein: CASGQGGGNVGELFF. The CDR3 nucleotides are TGTGCCAGCGGTCAAGGTGGGGGGAACGTTGGGGAGCTGTTTTTT. The rearrangement joins TRBV2 to TRBJ2-2, with D possibly matching TRBD2 (6 bases). In germline, CDR1 is SNHLY, CDR2 FYNNEI. This CDR3 comprises 15 residues. V dropped 8 bases and J dropped 8 bases, with 21 bases sitting between them.

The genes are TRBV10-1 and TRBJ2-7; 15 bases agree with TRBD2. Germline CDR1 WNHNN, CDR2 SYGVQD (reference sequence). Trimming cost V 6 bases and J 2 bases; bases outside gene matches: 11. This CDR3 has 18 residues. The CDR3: CASRPGLAGGIPTYEQYF. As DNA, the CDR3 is TGCGCCAGCAGACCGGGACTAGCGGGAGGCATCCCCACCTACGAGCAGTACTTC.

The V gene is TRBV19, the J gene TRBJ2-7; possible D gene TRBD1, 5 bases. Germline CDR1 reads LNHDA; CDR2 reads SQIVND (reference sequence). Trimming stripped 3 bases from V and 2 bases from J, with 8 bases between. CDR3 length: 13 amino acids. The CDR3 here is CASSMGLTYEQYF. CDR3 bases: TGTGCCAGTAGTATGGGGCTTACCTACGAGCAGTACTTC.

The CDR3 region is CASSVKLAGATGELFF. The CDR3 DNA is TGTGCCAGCAGCGTGAAACTAGCGGGGGCCACCGGGGAGCTGTTTTTT. This chain links TRBV9 with TRBJ2-2, with 11 bases that match TRBD2. V gave up 2 bases and J gave up 4 bases; unmatched junction bases: 4. CDR1 and CDR2 from the germline V gene are SGDLS and YYNGEE. This CDR3 contains 16 residues.

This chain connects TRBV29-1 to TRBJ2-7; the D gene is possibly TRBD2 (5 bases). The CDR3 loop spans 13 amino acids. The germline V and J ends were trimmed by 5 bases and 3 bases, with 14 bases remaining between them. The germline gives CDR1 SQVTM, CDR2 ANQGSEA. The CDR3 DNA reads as TGCAGCGTTTCCCGGGGAATCCTCTACGAGCAGTACTTC. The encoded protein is CSVSRGILYEQYF.

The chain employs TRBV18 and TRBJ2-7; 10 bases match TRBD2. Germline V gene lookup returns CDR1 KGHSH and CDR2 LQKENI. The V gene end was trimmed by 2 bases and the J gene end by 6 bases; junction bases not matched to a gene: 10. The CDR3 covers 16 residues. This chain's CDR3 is CASSPSASGSGGEQYF. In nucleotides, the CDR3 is TGTGCCAGCTCACCATCCGCTAGCGGGAGTGGGGGCGAGCAGTACTTC.

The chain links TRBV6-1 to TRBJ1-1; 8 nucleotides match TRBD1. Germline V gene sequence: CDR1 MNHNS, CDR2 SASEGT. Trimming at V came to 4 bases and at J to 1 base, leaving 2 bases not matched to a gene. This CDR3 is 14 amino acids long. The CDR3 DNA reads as TGTGCCAGCAGTGCTGGGACAGGGAACACTGAAGCTTTCTTT. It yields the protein CASSAGTGNTEAFF.

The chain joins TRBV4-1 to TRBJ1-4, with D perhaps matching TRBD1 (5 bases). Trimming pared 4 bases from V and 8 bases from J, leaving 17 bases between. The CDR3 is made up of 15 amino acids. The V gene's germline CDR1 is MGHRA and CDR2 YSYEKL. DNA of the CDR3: TGCGCCAGCAGCCGGGGCTGGGCCCTGTTAGAAAAACTGTTTTTT. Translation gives CASSRGWALLEKLFF.

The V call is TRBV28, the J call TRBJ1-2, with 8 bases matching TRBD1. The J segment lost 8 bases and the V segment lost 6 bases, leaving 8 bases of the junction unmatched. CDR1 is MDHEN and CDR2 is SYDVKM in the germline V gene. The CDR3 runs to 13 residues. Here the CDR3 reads CASRPTGVDGYTF. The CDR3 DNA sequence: TGTGCCAGCAGACCGACAGGGGTTGACGGCTACACCTTC.

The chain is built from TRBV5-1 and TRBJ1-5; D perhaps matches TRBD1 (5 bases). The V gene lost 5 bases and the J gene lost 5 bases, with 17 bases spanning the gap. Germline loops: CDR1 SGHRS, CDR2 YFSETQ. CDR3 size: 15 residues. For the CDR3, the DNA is TGCGCCAGCAGTCTCGACAGTCCCATGGATCAGCCCCAGCATTTT. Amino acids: CASSLDSPMDQPQHF.

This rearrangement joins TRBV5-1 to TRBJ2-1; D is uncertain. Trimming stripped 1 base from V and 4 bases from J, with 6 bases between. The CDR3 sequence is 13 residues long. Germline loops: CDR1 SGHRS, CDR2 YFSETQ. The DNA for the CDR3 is TGCGCCAGCAGCTTGACAGATTACAATGAGCAGTTCTTC. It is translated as CASSLTDYNEQFF. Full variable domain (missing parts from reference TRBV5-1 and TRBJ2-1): KAGVTQTPRYLIKTRGQQVTLSCSPISGHRSVSWYQQTPGQGLQFLFEYFSETQRNKGNFPGRFSGRQFSNSRSEMNVSTLELGDSALYLCASSLTDYNEQFFGPGTRLTVL.

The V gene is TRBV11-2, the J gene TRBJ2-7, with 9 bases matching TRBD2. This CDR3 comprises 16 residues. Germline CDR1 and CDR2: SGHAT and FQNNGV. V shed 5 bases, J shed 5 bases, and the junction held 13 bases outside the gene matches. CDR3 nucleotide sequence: TGTGCCAGCAGCCTTCCCTTAGCGGGAGAAATTGACGAGCAGTACTTC. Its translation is CASSLPLAGEIDEQYF.

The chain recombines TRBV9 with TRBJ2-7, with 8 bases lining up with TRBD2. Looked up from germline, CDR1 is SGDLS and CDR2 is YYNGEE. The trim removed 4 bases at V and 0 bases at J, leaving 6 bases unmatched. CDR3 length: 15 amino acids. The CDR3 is CASSRSGASSYEQYF. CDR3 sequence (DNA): TGTGCCAGCAGCCGTAGCGGGGCTAGCTCCTACGAGCAGTACTTC.

This CDR3 reads CASSEAGRGYGYTF. The DNA for the CDR3 is TGTGCCAGCAGCGAGGCGGGCAGAGGCTATGGCTACACCTTC. This chain joins TRBV7-9 and TRBJ1-2; no clear D. CDR1 and CDR2 (germline): SEHNR, FQNEAQ (reference sequence). The CDR3 loop spans 14 amino acids. The V and J ends lost 5 bases and 4 bases respectively, with 14 bases between them.

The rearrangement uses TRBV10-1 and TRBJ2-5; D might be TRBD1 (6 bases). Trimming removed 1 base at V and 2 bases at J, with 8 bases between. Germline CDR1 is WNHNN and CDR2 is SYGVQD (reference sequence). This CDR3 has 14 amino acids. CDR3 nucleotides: TGCGCCAGCAGTGAGTTTGGACAGCAAGAGACCCAGTACTTC. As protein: CASSEFGQQETQYF.

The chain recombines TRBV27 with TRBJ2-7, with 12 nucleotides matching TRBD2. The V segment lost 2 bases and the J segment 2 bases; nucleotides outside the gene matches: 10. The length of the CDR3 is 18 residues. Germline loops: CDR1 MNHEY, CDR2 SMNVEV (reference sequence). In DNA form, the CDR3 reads TGTGCCAGCAGTTTAGAGACTAGCGGGAGTGCGTCCCCCTACGAGCAGTACTTC. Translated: CASSLETSGSASPYEQYF.

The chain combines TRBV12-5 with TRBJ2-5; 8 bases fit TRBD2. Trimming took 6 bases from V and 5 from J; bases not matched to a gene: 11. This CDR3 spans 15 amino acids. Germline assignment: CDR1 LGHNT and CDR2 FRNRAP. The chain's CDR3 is CASGPRSGGQETQYF. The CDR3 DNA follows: TGTGCTAGTGGCCCTCGTTCGGGAGGGCAGGAGACCCAGTACTTC.

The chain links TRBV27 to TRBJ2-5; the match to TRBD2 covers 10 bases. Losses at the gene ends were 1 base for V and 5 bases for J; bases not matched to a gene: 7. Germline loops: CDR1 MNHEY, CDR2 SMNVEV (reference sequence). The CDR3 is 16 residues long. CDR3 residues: CASSLFRSGRLETQYF. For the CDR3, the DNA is TGTGCCAGCAGTTTATTTCGTAGCGGGAGGTTGGAGACCCAGTACTTC.